This TCR beta chain was observed in a study of blood T cells in healthy people across ages. Overall study findings and caveats: There were more naive CD4+ cells and higher diversity in long-lived donors than in aged donors.

The sample holds many counts of this clonotype. Its antigen remains unidentified. Trimming removed 2 bases at V and 4 bases at J, with 2 bases between. The CDR3 is made up of 11 amino acids. Germline V gives CDR1 SEHNR, CDR2 FQNEAQ (reference sequence). Primers used in a second PCR of roughly 7 to 12 cycles were a sample-barcoded 5' primer and a J-beta primer mix. Each CDR3 protein is one row after TCRdb ran MiXCR on the 5' RACE reads. The profile shows approximately 780,000 distinct CDR3 sequences, around a quarter of them singletons. The same sample was also studied in work on T cells of mothers and their children.

The source is a boy younger than 18 in good health. The genes are TRBV7-9 and TRBJ1-2; D unclear. Specimen: blood. The CDR3 region is CASSLLYGYTF. CDR3 sequence (DNA): TGTGCCAGCAGCTTACTCTATGGCTACACCTTC.